The 21 T cell receptor beta chains listed next were all sequenced from one sample in a study of T-cell reconstitution after alpha-beta-depleted transplantation in children. The authors prepared the TCRbeta library with unique molecular identifiers. TCRdb ran MiXCR on the PCR reads and lists one entry per CDR3 protein. The sample lists approximately 490,000 distinct CDR3 sequences; approximately 12% were seen once. Here the sequenced sample was PBMCs from the stem cell graft donor, taken from the stem cell graft. All receptors derive from a human donor who donated a stem cell graft to a child with combined immunodeficiency.

There are a few counts of this clonotype. V is TRBV12-3 or TRBV12-4 and J is TRBJ2-7; TRBD2 agrees at 13 bases. Trimming cost V 6 bases and J 9 bases; bases outside gene matches: 5. The CDR3 is made up of 13 amino acids. The CDR3 region has the DNA TGTGCCAGCAGCCCGGGACTAGCGGGGTGGCAGTACTTC. Encoded protein: CASSPGLAGWQYF.

This clonotype was counted ten times or more. The chain is built from TRBV7-2 and TRBJ1-6; 11 bases align to TRBD1. J gave up 11 bases and V 5 bases, and 5 bases lay outside the gene matches. Germline V CDR1 and CDR2: SGHTA, FQGNSA. The CDR3 consists of 14 residues. The CDR3 DNA reads as TGTGCCAGCAGCGCTGGGACAGGGGGTACACCCCTCCACTTT. It specifies CASSAGTGGTPLHF.

At least ten counts were recorded for this clonotype. The chain has TRBV6-5 and TRBJ2-7; D gene uncertain. The V gene's germline CDR1 is MNHEY and CDR2 SVGAGI. This CDR3 contains 14 residues. Trimming cost V 0 bases and J 2 bases, with 8 bases left between them. CDR3 amino acids: CASSYSPRTYEQYF. The CDR3 region has the DNA TGTGCCAGCAGTTACTCCCCTCGCACCTACGAGCAGTACTTC.

This chain connects TRBV4-3 to TRBJ1-1; 8 bases agree with TRBD1. Trimming at V came to 0 bases and at J to 6 bases, leaving 9 bases not matched to a gene. Looked up from germline, CDR1 is LGHNA and CDR2 is YSLEER. The CDR3 is 16 residues long. CDR3 coding DNA: TGCGCCAGCAGCCAAGACCCCCAGGGGGCCCTCTCTGAAGCTTTCTTT. Translation gives CASSQDPQGALSEAFF.

This clonotype was seen ten or more times. The chain couples TRBV6-5 to TRBJ2-5; D possibly corresponds to TRBD1 (5 bases). Between the trimmed V and J ends, which lost 7 bases and 5 bases, there was a span of 17 bases. The CDR3 runs 14 residues. Germline V gene lookup returns CDR1 MNHEY and CDR2 SVGAGI. The CDR3 here is CASTSLRGSETQYF. The CDR3 nucleotides are TGTGCCAGCACCTCGCTAAGGGGTTCGGAGACCCAGTACTTC.

This clonotype was observed a few times. This chain joins TRBV11-3 and TRBJ1-6; TRBD1 might be the D (5 bases). Deletions cut 1 base from V and 10 bases from J, with 14 bases between. The CDR3 is 15 amino acids. Germline V CDR1 and CDR2: SGHNT, YENEEA. This CDR3 is CASSLGGVATSPLHF. CDR3 coding DNA: TGTGCCAGCAGCTTAGGGGGGGTTGCGACGTCACCCCTCCACTTT.

This chain joins TRBV2 and TRBJ2-3; no clear D gene. Looked up from germline, CDR1 is SNHLY and CDR2 is FYNNEI. Between the trimmed V and J ends, which lost 1 base and 0 bases, there was a span of 8 bases. The CDR3 sequence is 15 residues long. The CDR3: CASSEEGSSTDTQYF. The CDR3 nucleotides read TGTGCCAGCAGTGAAGAGGGTTCTAGCACAGATACGCAGTATTTT.

There are a few counts of this clonotype. This chain connects TRBV5-1 to TRBJ2-7; 9 nucleotides agree with TRBD2. The junction had 6 bases not matched to a gene; V was cut back by 0 bases and J by 2 bases. Germline CDR1 is SGHRS and CDR2 is YFSETQ. The CDR3 is 16 residues long. The CDR3 loop reads CASSLGLAGAPYEQYF. CDR3 DNA sequence: TGCGCCAGCAGCTTGGGATTAGCGGGAGCCCCCTACGAGCAGTACTTC. Full variable domain (outside the CDR3, taken from reference TRBV5-1 and TRBJ2-7): KAGVTQTPRYLIKTRGQQVTLSCSPISGHRSVSWYQQTPGQGLQFLFEYFSETQRNKGNFPGRFSGRQFSNSRSEMNVSTLELGDSALYLCASSLGLAGAPYEQYFGPGTRLTVT.

The V call is TRBV12-3 or TRBV12-4, the J call TRBJ1-2; 8 positions match TRBD1. This CDR3 comprises 16 residues. With 2 bases clipped from V and 1 base from J, the junction kept 6 bases outside the gene matches. DNA for the CDR3: TGTGCCAGCAGTTTACTCCCGGGACAGGATAACTATGGCTACACCTTC. It is translated as CASSLLPGQDNYGYTF.

This chain connects TRBV12-3 or TRBV12-4 to TRBJ2-1; D might be TRBD1 (6 bases). V lost 7 bases to trimming and J lost 6 bases, with 13 bases between them. This CDR3 contains 13 residues. Here the CDR3 DNA reads TGTGCCAGCAACCGGGACAACAGCAATGAGCAGTTCTTC. Translated, it gives CASNRDNSNEQFF.

This chain joins TRBV7-8 and TRBJ1-2; the D gene is possibly TRBD1 (5 bases). The CDR3 has 14 residues. Germline V lookup: CDR1 SGHVS, CDR2 FQNEAQ. Trimming took 4 bases from V and 2 from J, leaving 11 bases between them. CDR3 region: CASSWGPQNYGYTF. The CDR3 DNA reads TGTGCCAGCAGCTGGGGACCTCAGAACTATGGCTACACCTTC.

The sample holds a few counts of this clonotype. The chain recombines TRBV5-1 with TRBJ2-5; 8 bases align to TRBD2. The V and J ends lost 0 bases and 3 bases, in that order; junction bases with no gene match: 4. This CDR3 region has 15 residues. The germline V gene encodes CDR1 SGHRS and CDR2 YFSETQ. This CDR3 is CASSLALAVEETQYF. The CDR3 nucleotides read TGCGCCAGCAGCTTGGCACTAGCGGTTGAAGAGACCCAGTACTTC.

This chain uses TRBV3-1 with TRBJ2-1; weak D call: TRBD1 (6 bases). CDR1 is LGHDT, CDR2 YNNKEL, per germline (reference sequence). Deletions cut 6 bases from V and 1 base from J, with 10 bases between. This CDR3 has 14 amino acids. The CDR3 reads CASRPQGSYNEQFF. In DNA form, the CDR3 reads TGTGCCAGCAGACCACAGGGATCCTACAATGAGCAGTTCTTC.

This clonotype was observed a few times. The rearrangement links TRBV10-2 to TRBJ1-4; 9 bases agree with TRBD1. Trimming at V came to 9 bases and at J to 6 bases, leaving 5 bases not matched to a gene. CDR3 length: 13 amino acids. Germline loops: CDR1 WSHSY, CDR2 SAAADI. The DNA for the CDR3 is TGCGCCAGTTCACAGGGGGCATATGAAAAACTGTTTTTT. It codes for CASSQGAYEKLFF.

This clonotype was seen at least ten times. The chain combines TRBV21-1 with TRBJ1-4. TRBV21-1 is a pseudogene segment. The CDR3 has 15 residues. CDR3 DNA sequence: TGTGCCAGCAGCGTACTATCAGCAACTAATGAAAAACTGTTTTTT. This gives the protein CASSVLSATNEKLFF.

This clonotype has only a few counts. The genes are TRBV6-5 and TRBJ2-7, with TRBD2 matching over 8 bases. Germline values: CDR1 MNHEY, CDR2 SVGAGI. The length of the CDR3 is 19 residues. With 0 bases clipped from V and 4 bases from J, the junction kept 17 bases outside the gene matches. CDR3 region: CASSYSKAELSGSIYEQYF. CDR3 bases: TGTGCCAGCAGTTACTCAAAGGCGGAATTGAGCGGGAGTATTTACGAGCAGTACTTC.

This clonotype was seen only a few times. V is TRBV5-1 and J is TRBJ2-5, with 7 bases that match TRBD1. This CDR3 is built from 15 residues. V trimming: 1 base; J trimming: 2 bases; junction bases outside the gene matches: 5. Per the germline V gene, CDR1 is SGHRS and CDR2 is YFSETQ. The CDR3 DNA is TGCGCCAGCAGCTTGCAGGGGGTGAGGCAAGAGACCCAGTACTTC. Its translation is CASSLQGVRQETQYF.

This clonotype was counted many times. The chain joins TRBV12-3 or TRBV12-4 to TRBJ2-7, with D maybe TRBD1 (6 bases). This CDR3 comprises 17 residues. V dropped 0 bases and J dropped 1 base, with 16 bases sitting between them. CDR3 DNA sequence: TGTGCCAGCAGTTTAGCCCGCGGACAGACCACTTCCTACGAGCAGTACTTC. Its translation: CASSLARGQTTSYEQYF.

This clonotype was observed a handful of times. The gene calls are TRBV6-1 and TRBJ1-1; D is ambiguous. Germline-derived CDR1 and CDR2 are MNHNS and SASEGT. Trimming removed 5 bases from V and 3 bases from J, with 16 bases in between. The CDR3 is made up of 15 amino acids. CDR3 coding DNA: TGTGCCAGCAGTATCGGAGGAGGTGAGGACACTGAAGCTTTCTTT. Residues: CASSIGGGEDTEAFF.

This clonotype was picked up many times. The chain links TRBV5-5 to TRBJ2-7, with 8 nucleotides matching TRBD1. CDR3 length: 15 amino acids. J gave up 6 bases and V 5 bases, and 13 bases lay outside the gene matches. CDR1 and CDR2 from the germline V gene are SGHKS and YYEKEE (reference sequence). The CDR3 region is CASRLTGTGKSEQYF. The CDR3 DNA sequence: TGTGCCAGCAGGTTGACCGGGACAGGAAAAAGCGAGCAGTACTTC.

The genes are TRBV4-3 and TRBJ2-2, with 7 nucleotides matching TRBD1. The CDR3 length is 19 residues. The V segment lost 0 bases and the J segment 5 bases; nucleotides outside the gene matches: 15. Germline V gene sequence: CDR1 LGHNA, CDR2 YSLEER. CDR3 region: CASSQDYFLRTGGTGELFF. CDR3 coding DNA: TGCGCCAGCAGCCAAGATTACTTCCTGAGGACAGGTGGTACCGGGGAGCTGTTTTTT.